This TCR beta chain was identified in a study of T cells in Graves' hyperthyroidism and ophthalmopathy. Study information: Peripheral blood was collected at initial diagnosis, before any treatment. General study results and limits: Ophthalmopathy was model-predicted a median about 6 months pre-onset. Blood held most thyroid clonotypes expanded above 0.001 frequency.

The germline V and J ends were trimmed by 5 bases and 5 bases, with 13 bases remaining between them. CDR1 is SEHNR, CDR2 FQNEAQ, per germline (reference sequence). The CDR3 runs to 13 residues. Remarks on this clonotype: The antigen is unknown.

Researchers amplified the TCR beta CDR3 regions from RNA transcripts. HTBI primers were the set used in a first-round RT-PCR of the TCR CDR3. MiXCR, run by TCRdb on the multiplex PCR reads, gives a single entry per CDR3 protein. Of around 620,000 distinct CDR3 sequences listed, around 14% are singletons. The sequenced sample was blood. This receptor was obtained from a young woman with Graves' ophthalmopathy. J is TRBJ2-7 and V is TRBV7-9, with D perhaps matching TRBD2 (5 bases). CDR3 loop: CASSDGLWHEQYF. The CDR3 coding sequence is TGTGCCAGCAGCGACGGACTGTGGCACGAGCAGTACTTC.